This T cell receptor beta chain came from a study of naive and memory T cell subsets. Study outcomes and limitations: Findings for naive and memory subsets could not be checked against ground truth. In naive cells, over 90% of TCR sequences were seen only once.

The CDR3 consists of 14 residues. V was cut by 4 bases and J by 0 bases, with 6 bases left in between. Germline CDR1 reads LGHDT; CDR2 reads YNNKEL (reference sequence). Cells stained for CD3, CD4, CD8, CD45RA and CD27 were sorted into four subsets. Two oligonucleotides, mixed equimolar, formed the beta constant-region primer covering TRBC1 and TRBC2. The ligated cDNA underwent four PCR rounds using SP2 and nested alpha and beta constant-region primers. TCRdb analysed the UMI-ligation and nested PCR reads with MiXCR anew, one entry per CDR3 protein. In the table there are about 120,000 distinct CDR3 sequences, 30% to 45% of which are singletons. On this clonotype itself: Its antigen is unknown.

This receptor was identified in a human donor in good health. Sequences were obtained from central memory CD4+ T cells from blood. This chain links TRBV3-1 with TRBJ2-2; no clear D. CDR3 coding DNA: TGTGCCAGCAGCCGGTTCGCGAACACCGGGGAGCTGTTTTTT. Protein: CASSRFANTGELFF.